This entry concerns a single T cell receptor (beta chain). The antigen remains unidentified. This entry comes from a study of response to subunit inactivated influenza vaccine. General study points: Researchers suggested that each seasonal influenza vaccination recruits few new T cells.

Each CDR3 protein gets one entry after TCRdb re-called the RT-PCR reads with MiXCR. The table shows 300,000 to 350,000 distinct CDR3 sequences, with 21% occurring only once. Trimming took 0 bases from V and 9 from J; bases not matched to a gene: 3. This CDR3 is built from 15 residues. This TCR came from a man between 50 and 70 years old who received an inactivated influenza vaccine. This sequence joins TRBV12-3 or TRBV12-4 and TRBJ1-6; TRBD1 aligns across 9 bases. The starting material was PBMCs from blood, obtained about 20 months after vaccination. The CDR3 DNA reads as TGTGCCAGCAGTTTAGCCGGGACAGGGTTTTCACCCCTCCACTTT. This gives the protein CASSLAGTGFSPLHF.